The 29 T cell receptor beta chains below were found in one sample sequenced in a study of blood T cell repertoires in COVID-19. Sequencing used immunoSEQ multiplex PCR; TCRdb keeps in-frame clones, though not all of them. Among tens of thousands of clones listed, over 70% were seen once. Sequencing was done on a sample of peripheral blood. Every receptor here comes from an elderly man with acute or convalescent COVID-19.

The gene calls are TRBV5-6 and TRBJ2-5; 7 nucleotides agree with TRBD2. This CDR3 comprises 14 residues. The germline V gene encodes CDR1 SGHDT and CDR2 YYEEEE. Losses at the gene ends were 1 base for V and 3 bases for J; bases not matched to a gene: 3. The CDR3 nucleotides read TGTGCCAGCAGCTTGTGGGGGGGTGAAGAGACCCAGTACTTC. It yields the protein CASSLWGGEETQYF. Filled out from reference TRBV5-6 and TRBJ2-5, the complete variable domain reads DAGVTQSPTHLIKTRGQQVTLRCSPKSGHDTVSWYQQALGQGPQFIFQYYEEEERQRGNFPDRFSGHQFPNYSSELNVNALLLGDSALYLCASSLWGGEETQYFGPGTRLLVL.

This chain connects TRBV2 to TRBJ1-2; D gene unclear. CDR1 is SNHLY and CDR2 is FYNNEI in the germline V gene. V shed 7 bases and J shed 8 bases, with 17 bases lying between them. The CDR3 contains 13 residues. The CDR3 loop is CASTSKGGSGYTF. CDR3 bases: TGTGCCAGCACCTCTAAGGGCGGGAGCGGCTACACCTTC. Combining the CDR3 with reference TRBV2 and TRBJ1-2 gives the whole variable domain EPEVTQTPSHQVTQMGQEVILRCVPISNHLYFYWYRQILGQKVEFLVSFYNNEISEKSEIFDDQFSVERPDGSNFTLKIRSTKLEDSAMYFCASTSKGGSGYTFGSGTRLTVV.

This clone occurred once. The chain carries TRBV6-6 and TRBJ1-1; TRBD1 agrees at 9 bases. Trimming removed 5 bases from V and 4 bases from J; junction bases left unmatched: 2. This CDR3 region has 13 residues. CDR1 and CDR2 (germline): MNHNY, SVGAGI (reference sequence). The CDR3 DNA follows: TGTGCCAGCAGTACGACAGGGGGCACTGAAGCTTTCTTT. Protein product: CASSTTGGTEAFF.

J is TRBJ2-7 and V is TRBV5-6, with TRBD1 matching over 8 bases. Germline CDR1 reads SGHDT; CDR2 reads YYEEEE. The CDR3 is 15 amino acids. After removal of 4 bases from V and 2 bases from J, the junction contained 8 bases not matched to a gene. The CDR3 is CASSRGQAVPYEQYF. CDR3 nucleotide sequence: TGTGCCAGCAGCCGGGGACAGGCGGTTCCCTACGAGCAGTACTTC.

V usage is TRBV2 and J usage is TRBJ2-5, with 11 bases aligning to TRBD2. Germline V CDR1 and CDR2: SNHLY, FYNNEI. J lost 2 bases, V lost 11 bases, and 10 bases had no gene match. This CDR3 is built from 15 residues. The CDR3 here is CAGGRLAGYQETQYF. As DNA, the CDR3 is TGTGCCGGCGGACGACTAGCGGGATATCAAGAGACCCAGTACTTC.

This chain joins TRBV6-5 and TRBJ1-2; D is possibly TRBD1 (6 bases). The germline V gene has CDR1 MNHEY and CDR2 SVGAGI. With 8 bases removed from V and 6 bases from J, the gap between germline ends came to 22 bases. The CDR3 spans 15 residues. Here the CDR3 DNA reads TGTGCCAGCCGAACGGGACATCCAACCTCGGATGGCTACACCTTC. Translating gives CASRTGHPTSDGYTF.

The chain recombines TRBV7-2 with TRBJ2-1; no firm D call. The V and J ends lost 5 bases and 9 bases respectively, with 8 bases between them. Germline V gene sequence: CDR1 SGHTA, CDR2 FQGNSA. The CDR3 loop spans 11 amino acids. The CDR3 nucleotides read TGTGCCAGCAGCGTCCGCGGTGAGCAGTTCTTC. This encodes CASSVRGEQFF.

V is TRBV7-8 and J is TRBJ2-7; 8 nucleotides line up with TRBD1. The V gene end was trimmed by 5 bases and the J gene end by 5 bases; junction bases not matched to a gene: 8. CDR3 length: 14 residues. Germline lookup yields CDR1 SGHVS and CDR2 FQNEAQ. The CDR3 DNA follows: TGTGCCAGCAGCCCACAGGGGGTAGGAGACGAGCAGTACTTC. Its protein product is CASSPQGVGDEQYF.

This chain uses TRBV6-6 with TRBJ2-7, with unresolved D. The ends were cut back, 10 bases at V and 3 bases at J, with 16 bases in the middle. Germline V gene data show CDR1 as MNHNY and CDR2 as SVGAGI (reference sequence). This CDR3 has 13 amino acids. In DNA form, the CDR3 reads TGTGCCATAAGCGCCCTACCTTACTACGAGCAGTACTTC. As protein: CAISALPYYEQYF.

The chain links TRBV7-3 to TRBJ1-1, with TRBD1 identical over 8 bases. This CDR3 spans 18 amino acids. V trimming: 6 bases; J trimming: 1 base; junction bases outside the gene matches: 16. Germline lookup yields CDR1 SGHTA and CDR2 FQGTGA. CDR3 region: CASRPTAGTGRTNTEAFF. CDR3 bases: TGTGCCAGCAGACCTACCGCCGGGACAGGAAGGACGAACACTGAAGCTTTCTTT. Supplemented by reference TRBV7-3 and TRBJ1-1, the full variable domain reads GAGVSQTPSNKVTEKGKYVELRCDPISGHTALYWYRQSLGQGPEFLIYFQGTGAADDSGLPNDRFFAVRPEGSVSTLKIQRTERGDSAVYLCASRPTAGTGRTNTEAFFGQGTRLTVV.

This rearrangement joins TRBV3-1 (or the pseudogene TRBV3-2) to TRBJ2-7, with 7 bases fitting TRBD2. Germline V gene lookup returns CDR1 LGHDT and CDR2 YNNKEL (reference sequence). V lost 4 bases and J lost 1; bases outside the gene matches: 13. This CDR3 is built from 17 residues. CDR3 in amino acids: CASSRLAAGVGSYEQYF. Here the CDR3 DNA reads TGTGCCAGCAGCCGACTGGCGGCGGGGGTGGGGTCCTACGAGCAGTACTTC.

V usage is TRBV5-5 and J usage is TRBJ2-1; 9 bases are a match to TRBD1. CDR3 length equals 13 residues. Per germline, CDR1 SGHKS and CDR2 YYEKEE (reference sequence). Trimming took 3 bases from V and 8 from J; bases not matched to a gene: 3. This CDR3 reads CASSSRTGDEQFF. As DNA, the CDR3 is TGTGCCAGCAGCTCTCGGACAGGGGATGAGCAGTTCTTC.

The rearrangement uses TRBV5-4 and TRBJ2-7; TRBD1 matches 12 bases. Germline V gene data show CDR1 as SGHNT and CDR2 as YYREEE (reference sequence). V trimming: 4 bases; J trimming: 3 bases; junction bases outside the gene matches: 5. CDR3 length: 15 residues. Here the CDR3 DNA reads TGTGCCAGCAGCCCGGGACAGGGGGCGAACTACGAGCAGTACTTC. Protein sequence: CASSPGQGANYEQYF.

With regard to this clone: Relative to the germline gene, one junction end is altered; a read error may explain this. The chain combines TRBV6-1 with TRBJ1-4; TRBD1 aligns across 9 bases. The CDR3 spans 16 residues. Germline CDR1 reads MNHNS; CDR2 reads SASEGT. Written as DNA, the CDR3 is TGTGCCAGCAGTGAGCTCCTTGGGACAGGGAATGGAAAACTGTTTTTT. It yields the protein CASSELLGTGNGKLFF.

The chain is built from TRBV7-2 and TRBJ2-1; the match to TRBD2 covers 11 bases. V was pared by 8 bases and J by 2 bases, with 14 bases of the junction left unmatched. Germline V gene lookup returns CDR1 SGHTA and CDR2 FQGNSA. The CDR3 runs to 18 residues. The CDR3 bases are TGTGCCAGCTTCCGGACTCGGATTAGCGGGGGGGCCTACAATGAGCAGTTCTTC. Translation gives CASFRTRISGGAYNEQFF. Combining the CDR3 with reference TRBV7-2 and TRBJ2-1 gives the whole variable domain GAGVSQSPSNKVTEKGKDVELRCDPISGHTALYWYRQSLGQGLEFLIYFQGNSAPDKSGLPSDRFSAERTGGSVSTLTIQRTQQEDSAVYLCASFRTRISGGAYNEQFFGPGTRLTVL.

The chain is built from TRBV2 and TRBJ1-1; weak D call: TRBD1 (6 bases). The CDR3 spans 14 residues. CDR1 SNHLY and CDR2 FYNNEI come from the germline V gene. Trimming removed 8 bases from V and 5 bases from J, with 18 bases in between. The CDR3 DNA follows: TGTGCCAGCTTAAACAACAGGGTCTATACTGAAGCTTTCTTT. Translation gives CASLNNRVYTEAFF. Drawing the rest from reference TRBV2 and TRBJ1-1, the complete variable domain is EPEVTQTPSHQVTQMGQEVILRCVPISNHLYFYWYRQILGQKVEFLVSFYNNEISEKSEIFDDQFSVERPDGSNFTLKIRSTKLEDSAMYFCASLNNRVYTEAFFGQGTRLTVV.

The chain employs TRBV4-1 and TRBJ2-5; the D gene is possibly TRBD1 (5 bases). V lost 4 bases and J lost 0, with 9 bases in between. The CDR3 runs to 14 residues. Germline CDR1 is MGHRA and CDR2 is YSYEKL. Here the CDR3 reads CASSPRVYQETQYF. As DNA, the CDR3 is TGCGCCAGCAGCCCCAGGGTGTACCAAGAGACCCAGTACTTC.

V gene TRBV11-2 combines with J gene TRBJ2-1, with a possible D match to TRBD1 (6 bases). Per germline, CDR1 SGHAT and CDR2 FQNNGV. Trimming shortened V by 5 bases and J by 4 bases, and 12 bases separated the two germline ends. The CDR3 runs to 14 residues. The CDR3 region has the DNA TGTGCCAGCAGCCCACCCGACAGGTACAATGAGCAGTTCTTC. It codes for CASSPPDRYNEQFF.

The chain couples TRBV12-3 or TRBV12-4 to TRBJ2-5; no reliable D call. The germline V and J ends were trimmed by 5 bases and 5 bases, with 12 bases remaining between them. The CDR3 runs 13 residues. The CDR3: CASSRQRSETQYF. The DNA of the CDR3 is TGTGCCAGCAGTCGCCAGAGGTCGGAGACCCAGTACTTC.

The chain recombines TRBV21-1 with TRBJ1-1. TRBV21-1 is marked as a pseudogene. This CDR3 region has 15 residues. The CDR3 DNA sequence: TGTGCCAGCAGCACGCCACCTCTGGGGGGCACTGAAGCTTTCTTT. Encoded protein: CASSTPPLGGTEAFF.

The V and J genes are TRBV19 and TRBJ1-1; D is undetermined. The V end lost 7 bases, the J end lost 11 bases, and 14 bases lay between the germline ends. This CDR3 is 11 amino acids long. The germline CDR1 and CDR2 sequences are LNHDA and SQIVND (reference sequence). CDR3 loop: CASNRGQEAFF. CDR3 DNA: TGTGCCAGTAATAGAGGGCAGGAGGCTTTCTTT.

This rearrangement joins TRBV24-1 to TRBJ2-3, with 9 bases identical to TRBD1. V lost 4 bases and J lost 4; bases outside the gene matches: 11. The CDR3 loop spans 17 amino acids. The germline V gene has CDR1 KGHDR and CDR2 SFDVKD. CDR3 DNA: TGTGCCACCAGTGACGCGAGTGGGACAGGGCCCCCAGATACGCAGTATTTT. This encodes CATSDASGTGPPDTQYF.

This chain links TRBV7-3 with TRBJ2-3, with D possibly TRBD1 on 6 matching bases. V gave up 1 base and J gave up 3 bases, with 14 bases separating them. From germline, CDR1 is SGHTA and CDR2 FQGTGA. This CDR3 contains 16 residues. The CDR3 region has the DNA TGTGCCAGCAGCTTAATGGTTGGGGGCGGAACAGATACGCAGTATTTT. Translation: CASSLMVGGGTDTQYF.

This clone occurred a few times. The chain employs TRBV9 and TRBJ1-3; no definite D call. V was cut by 2 bases and J by 2 bases, with 14 bases left in between. Germline V gene lookup returns CDR1 SGDLS and CDR2 YYNGEE. The CDR3 covers 16 residues. This CDR3 is CASSVTAEVAGNTIYF. DNA for the CDR3: TGTGCCAGCAGCGTGACGGCTGAGGTGGCTGGAAACACCATATATTTT.

The chain carries TRBV14 and TRBJ2-1, with a possible D match to TRBD2 (6 bases). This CDR3 is 13 amino acids long. Trimming took 1 base from V and 8 from J, leaving 9 bases between them. The germline CDR1 and CDR2 sequences are SGHDN and FVKESK. CDR3 DNA sequence: TGTGCCAGCAGCCAAGGGGGGACTTATGAGCAGTTCTTC. It translates to CASSQGGTYEQFF.

The J gene is TRBJ2-5, the V gene TRBV18; D perhaps matches TRBD2 (6 bases). Germline-derived CDR1 and CDR2 are KGHSH and LQKENI. The CDR3 loop spans 15 amino acids. V lost 3 bases to trimming and J lost 1 base, with 12 bases between them. CDR3 bases: TGTGCCAGCTCACCGCAAACCGGGGGCCAAGAGACCCAGTACTTC. As protein: CASSPQTGGQETQYF.

The chain links TRBV7-6 to TRBJ2-1, with a weak D call TRBD1 (5 bases). This CDR3 spans 17 amino acids. Deletions cut 5 bases from V and 0 bases from J, with 17 bases between. From germline, CDR1 is SGHVS and CDR2 FNYEAQ. The CDR3 sequence is CASSRQRYFSSYNEQFF. CDR3 sequence (DNA): TGTGCCAGCAGCCGACAGAGATATTTCAGCTCCTACAATGAGCAGTTCTTC.

This clone was counted a few times. The chain is built from TRBV2 and TRBJ1-3, with TRBD1 as a possible D gene (5 bases). CDR1 and CDR2 (germline): SNHLY, FYNNEI. Between the trimmed V and J ends, which lost 2 bases and 1 base, there was a span of 6 bases. This CDR3 has 14 residues. The DNA for the CDR3 is TGTGCCAGCAGTGAATCAGGGTCTGGAAACACCATATATTTT. Encoded protein: CASSESGSGNTIYF.

The rearrangement joins TRBV6-5 to TRBJ1-2; D not resolved. Deletions cut 0 bases from V and 5 bases from J, with 13 bases between. The V gene's germline CDR1 is MNHEY and CDR2 SVGAGI. This CDR3 contains 15 residues. CDR3 coding DNA: TGTGCCAGCAGTTACTCGCGGGGAGTGGTGTATGGCTACACCTTC. It translates to CASSYSRGVVYGYTF.